The 14 T cell receptor beta chains given below trace back to one sample, sequenced in a study of blood T cell repertoires in COVID-19. The data were produced by immunoSEQ multiplex PCR, yet TCRdb's version contains in-frame clones alone and is incomplete. Of around 140,000 clones in the sample, about 79% were seen once. Sequencing input: peripheral blood. The source of these receptors is an elderly woman with active or convalescent COVID-19.

The chain is built from TRBV30 and TRBJ2-3; 8 nucleotides align to TRBD2. There are 15 residues in the CDR3. The V and J ends lost 0 bases and 2 bases, in that order; junction bases with no gene match: 4. Germline CDR1 is GTSNPN and CDR2 is SVGIG (reference sequence). This CDR3 is CAWSVGAGVTDTQYF. DNA for the CDR3: TGTGCCTGGAGTGTTGGAGCGGGGGTCACAGATACGCAGTATTTT.

This chain's CDR3 is CASSKGHSGGAPFF. For the CDR3, the DNA is TGTGCCAGTAGTAAGGGCCATAGCGGGGGGGCGCCGTTCTTC. V is TRBV19 and J is TRBJ2-1; TRBD2 aligns across 11 bases. CDR1 and CDR2 (germline): LNHDA, SQIVND (reference sequence). V was pared by 4 bases and J by 15 bases, with 11 bases of the junction left unmatched. The CDR3 consists of 14 residues.

This rearrangement joins TRBV19 to TRBJ2-3; tentative D call: TRBD1 (6 bases). The length of the CDR3 is 16 residues. The V gene's germline CDR1 is LNHDA and CDR2 SQIVND (reference sequence). Trimming took 3 bases from V and 2 from J, leaving 15 bases between them. CDR3 protein: CASSIEGTRNTDTQYF. CDR3 bases: TGTGCCAGTAGTATTGAGGGGACAAGGAACACAGATACGCAGTATTTT.

This clone appeared once. V usage is TRBV18 and J usage is TRBJ1-2, with a tentative D call TRBD1 (5 bases). The CDR3 has 13 amino acids. With 3 bases removed from V and 8 bases from J, the gap between germline ends came to 13 bases. Germline loops: CDR1 KGHSH, CDR2 LQKENI. The DNA for the CDR3 is TGTGCCAGCTCACCCCGGGGGTCTGAAGGCTACACCTTC. Translating gives CASSPRGSEGYTF.

The rearrangement uses TRBV7-9 and TRBJ2-7, with TRBD2 matching 11 bases. CDR1 is SEHNR and CDR2 is FQNEAQ in the germline V gene (reference sequence). The CDR3 spans 15 residues. With 5 bases clipped from V and 4 bases from J, the junction kept 7 bases outside the gene matches. The CDR3 bases are TGTGCCAGCAGCCCGGGACTAGCGGCCGGATACGAGCAGTACTTC. It encodes CASSPGLAAGYEQYF. Filled out from reference TRBV7-9 and TRBJ2-7, the complete variable domain reads DTGVSQNPRHKITKRGQNVTFRCDPISEHNRLYWYRQTLGQGPEFLTYFQNEAQLEKSRLLSDRFSAERPKGSFSTLEIQRTEQGDSAMYLCASSPGLAAGYEQYFGPGTRLTVT.

The chain uses TRBV18 and TRBJ2-1; tentatively, D is TRBD1 (6 bases). The length of the CDR3 is 14 residues. Germline V lookup: CDR1 KGHSH, CDR2 LQKENI. V was shortened by 3 bases and J by 7 bases, with 13 bases between the two germline ends. CDR3 residues: CASSPRQVLNEQFF. CDR3 coding DNA: TGTGCCAGCTCACCTCGACAGGTTTTGAATGAGCAGTTCTTC.

The J gene is TRBJ2-3, the V gene TRBV7-9; TRBD2 agrees at 7 bases. The CDR3 covers 15 residues. Germline lookup yields CDR1 SEHNR and CDR2 FQNEAQ (reference sequence). V lost 5 bases to trimming and J lost 5 bases; unmatched junction nucleotides: 10. The CDR3, as DNA: TGTGCCAGCAGCCGCGGGGGATCGAATGGAGATACGCAGTATTTT. Residues: CASSRGGSNGDTQYF.

This clone was picked up one time. The V call is TRBV5-1, the J call TRBJ1-6; 9 positions match TRBD1. The CDR3 is 14 residues long. From germline, CDR1 is SGHRS and CDR2 YFSETQ. V lost 0 bases to trimming and J lost 9 bases; unmatched junction nucleotides: 1. Here the CDR3 DNA reads TGCGCCAGCAGCTTGGGGGACAGGGTTTCACCCCTCCACTTT. Translated, it gives CASSLGDRVSPLHF.

In its sample, this clone was seen once. This chain uses TRBV18 with TRBJ2-7; perhaps TRBD1 as D (5 bases). V was trimmed by 6 bases and J by 4 bases, leaving 13 bases between them. CDR1 is KGHSH, CDR2 LQKENI, per germline. This CDR3 comprises 13 residues. CDR3 amino acids: CASSPGHSYEQYF. Here the CDR3 DNA reads TGTGCCAGCTCTCCTGGACACAGTTACGAGCAGTACTTC.

This CDR3 reads CASSEESTGVYGYTF. DNA of the CDR3: TGTGCCAGCAGTGAAGAAAGTACAGGGGTGTATGGCTACACCTTC. The gene calls are TRBV6-1 and TRBJ1-2; 7 bases line up with TRBD1. V shed 1 base and J 5 bases; nucleotides not matched to a gene: 7. This CDR3 comprises 15 residues. Germline loops: CDR1 MNHNS, CDR2 SASEGT.

The rearrangement joins TRBV11-3 to TRBJ1-1; no reliable D call. Deletions cut 2 bases from V and 2 bases from J, with 9 bases between. The CDR3 has 14 residues. Germline V gene data show CDR1 as SGHNT and CDR2 as YENEEA. CDR3 in amino acids: CASSLSGANTEAFF. CDR3 nucleotides: TGTGCCAGCAGCTTATCCGGAGCAAACACTGAAGCTTTCTTT.

The chain couples TRBV28 to TRBJ1-5, with TRBD1 identical over 11 bases. The CDR3 has 16 amino acids. The germline V gene encodes CDR1 MDHEN and CDR2 SYDVKM. The trim removed 5 bases at V and 4 bases at J, leaving 7 bases unmatched. Here the CDR3 DNA reads TGTGCCAGCAGTCCCGGGGACAGGGGGACGAATCAGCCCCAGCATTTT. Protein sequence: CASSPGDRGTNQPQHF.

V gene TRBV14 combines with J gene TRBJ2-3; 8 bases are shared with TRBD1. The J segment lost 5 bases and the V segment lost 3 bases, leaving 4 bases of the junction unmatched. There are 14 residues in the CDR3. The germline V gene encodes CDR1 SGHDN and CDR2 FVKESK. CDR3 in DNA: TGTGCCAGCAGCCACGGACAGGGCGGAGATACGCAGTATTTT. The encoded protein is CASSHGQGGDTQYF.

V and J are TRBV6-5 and TRBJ2-2; D may be TRBD2 (6 bases). From germline, CDR1 is MNHEY and CDR2 SVGAGI. The CDR3 covers 14 residues. Trimming removed 11 bases from V and 9 bases from J, with 22 bases in between. CDR3 in amino acids: CACRLVGLPRELFF. CDR3 nucleotides: TGTGCCTGCCGGCTGGTGGGACTCCCCAGGGAGCTGTTTTTT.